The rows below give T cell receptor beta chains drawn from one sample of a study of tumor and adjacent non-tumor tissue in lung cancer. TCRdb fed the multiplex PCR reads into MiXCR, producing one record per CDR3 protein. In the table there are over 40,000 distinct CDR3 sequences, roughly 60% of which are singletons. The sample consisted of distant non-tumor lung tissue. The receptor source for this set is a middle-aged woman with non-small cell lung cancer. Each CDR3 is given without its conserved first and last residue.

v_call cdr3_aa
TRBV12-3/TRBV12-4 ASSFQGLDAF
TRBV30 AWSGSKGYT
TRBV11-3 VNSFRQRTGKLF
TRBV11-2 VSRRTGDSGNTIY
TRBV11-2 TSSQRASRADMQY
TRBV20-1 SARDSLQGSSNQPQH
TRBV11-2 ASSWTSCNNEQF
TRBV5-5 ASSFLRGSNQPQH
TRBV29-1 SVERAAETHY
TRBV11-2 ASSLRLDQETQH
TRBV11-2 GSSWGSGNTIY
TRBV11-3 ASNLATGQQAF
TRBV6-5 ASRQTVGAQY
TRBV29-1 SAYEGNTETF
TRBV12-3/TRBV12-4 ASGPPLQGSYNEQF
TRBV29-1 SVAGLAISNEQF
TRBV11-3 ASSLGARGDYEQY
TRBV24-1 ATSDPLQQISSTDTQY
TRBV6-5 ASTTSREAKNIQD
TRBV20-1 SASRDRGGEQY
TRBV9 VSSAGRALGPYEQY
TRBV4-1 ASSQVRGDHVYT
TRBV29-1 SVAGVVRETQC
TRBV10-2 ASSDRTSHNSPLH
TRBV5-5 ASSLQGYYEQY
TRBV11-3 ASSTGLAGGAGELF
TRBV11-2 ASSLSAGGAGNTIY
TRBV23-1 ASSPPPGGPETQY
TRBV5-5 ASKPGTDSYGQH
TRBV2 ASSRTPSVIQY
TRBV11-1 ASSLDNETGTENLF
TRBV4-1 ASSQGPSGSETLYNEQF
TRBV21-1 ASSKKRDRGKGPPLYGYT
TRBV12-3/TRBV12-4 ASSSSTGNTEAF
TRBV24-1 ATSANRAAEQF
TRBV12-3/TRBV12-4 ASRPRGQGRYDQY
TRBV13 ASSLGGRDTNQPQH
TRBV5-8 ASSQWTANYGYT
TRBV5-1 ASTQEGRAQY
TRBV11-2 ASNLNYPQGTGIFEQY
TRBV4-2 ASSHQGPQETQY
TRBV29-1 SVPTGGAYEEY
TRBV4-2 ASSQEPSESKYDEQF
TRBV28 VSSLVADRAYEQY
TRBV7-9 AIPRGEGNTGELF